The rows below give T cell receptor beta chains drawn from one sample of a study of control samples from healthy donors and cancer patients. Sequenced by immunoSEQ multiplex PCR; TCRdb stores in-frame clones only, minus some. Among 100,000 to 120,000 clones listed, approximately 90% were seen once. The sample was PBMCs. The receptors stem from a woman in her fifties or sixties with lung cancer. Both conserved end residues are part of each CDR3. The D gene is left open where the match is weak.

J: TRBJ2-3
D: .
V: TRBV30
CDR3: CAWSVPGGMRTDTQYF

J: TRBJ2-7
D: TRBD1
V: TRBV5-1
CDR3: CASSLPGQLYEQYF

J: TRBJ2-1
D: TRBD2
V: TRBV14
CDR3: CASSLGTSGSYNEQFF

J: TRBJ2-1
D: TRBD2
V: TRBV7-9
CDR3: CASSISGNSYNEQFF

J: TRBJ2-3
D: TRBD2
V: TRBV3-1/TRBV3-2
CDR3: CASSPGLAFETDTQYF

J: TRBJ1-2
D: .
V: TRBV2
CDR3: CASSETRVSYGYTF

J: TRBJ1-3
D: .
V: TRBV5-4
CDR3: CASSLALADGNTIYF

J: TRBJ1-2
D: TRBD1
V: TRBV27
CDR3: CASSLRTGVAFNYGYTF

J: TRBJ2-1
D: .
V: TRBV29-1
CDR3: CSVASSGQPYNEQFF

J: TRBJ2-6
D: TRBD2
V: TRBV3-1/TRBV3-2
CDR3: CASSRGLAGNSGANVLTF

J: TRBJ2-7
D: .
V: TRBV15
CDR3: CATSSQKGRRDEQYF

J: TRBJ2-7
D: .
V: TRBV25-1
CDR3: CASSEPGTYEQYF

J: TRBJ2-1
D: TRBD2
V: TRBV27
CDR3: CASSLRGIPSGSVSYNEQFF

J: TRBJ2-1
D: .
V: TRBV11-2
CDR3: CASSSLRGAGIEQFF

J: TRBJ1-2
D: TRBD1
V: TRBV28
CDR3: CASKVTGGGYYTF

J: TRBJ2-7
D: .
V: TRBV19
CDR3: CASSIVRGGPYEQYF

J: TRBJ1-1
D: .
V: TRBV5-1
CDR3: CASSFPGRTEAFF

J: TRBJ1-1
D: .
V: TRBV7-9
CDR3: CASSPRTVGEAFF

J: TRBJ2-1
D: TRBD2
V: TRBV28
CDR3: CASSSPSREGRTLSSYNEQFF

J: TRBJ1-1
D: .
V: TRBV2
CDR3: CASSEGLLTFMNTEAFF

J: TRBJ2-2
D: .
V: TRBV2
CDR3: CASSTAGLATGELFF

J: TRBJ2-3
D: .
V: TRBV4-1
CDR3: CASSQTRADTQYF

J: TRBJ2-6
D: .
V: TRBV2
CDR3: CASKQESSGANVLTF

J: TRBJ2-3
D: .
V: TRBV27
CDR3: CASSFPRPFYSTDTQYF

J: TRBJ2-5
D: TRBD2
V: TRBV3-1/TRBV3-2
CDR3: CASSSFPRRTSGKETQYF

J: TRBJ1-1
D: .
V: TRBV14
CDR3: CASSPQQLNTEAFF

J: TRBJ1-5
D: .
V: TRBV7-2
CDR3: CASSVSFGGLYQPQHF

J: TRBJ2-1
D: TRBD2
V: TRBV18
CDR3: CASSPQSGRGSYNEQFF

J: TRBJ2-7
D: .
V: TRBV5-4
CDR3: CASSQDPRDRYEQYF

J: TRBJ2-3
D: .
V: TRBV2
CDR3: CASGLSPDTQYF

J: TRBJ2-5
D: .
V: TRBV14
CDR3: CASSLRGEETQYF

J: TRBJ2-7
D: .
V: TRBV2
CDR3: CASSEWGYEQYF

J: TRBJ1-5
D: .
V: TRBV5-6
CDR3: CASSPGGVRGQPQHF

J: TRBJ1-1
D: TRBD1
V: TRBV6-2/TRBV6-3
CDR3: CASSYTVGGADTEAFF

J: TRBJ2-3
D: TRBD2
V: TRBV7-2
CDR3: CASSRGDVSTDTQYF

J: TRBJ2-3
D: TRBD2
V: TRBV19
CDR3: CASSATSGYSTDTQYF

J: TRBJ2-1
D: TRBD2
V: TRBV24-1
CDR3: CATSGRTSGISSYNEQFF

J: TRBJ2-1
D: .
V: TRBV7-2
CDR3: CASSPTYNEQFF

J: TRBJ1-5
D: TRBD1
V: TRBV11-2
CDR3: CASSLTDRGNQPQHF

J: TRBJ1-2
D: TRBD1
V: TRBV19
CDR3: CASSSPPGQGTLLAGYTF

J: TRBJ1-1
D: .
V: TRBV30
CDR3: CAWARDTEAFF

J: TRBJ1-3
D: TRBD1
V: TRBV2
CDR3: CASSDLGQGANTIYF

J: TRBJ1-5
D: .
V: TRBV6-6
CDR3: CASSSPLDQPQHF

J: TRBJ1-5
D: .
V: TRBV6-5
CDR3: CASRKDSRDQPQHF

J: TRBJ2-5
D: .
V: TRBV29-1
CDR3: CSVVGTGRGGETQYF

J: TRBJ1-5
D: .
V: TRBV19
CDR3: CASSPGHSNQPQHF

J: TRBJ1-2
D: .
V: TRBV3-1/TRBV3-2
CDR3: CASSRMEEYRNYGYTF

J: TRBJ2-7
D: .
V: TRBV11-2
CDR3: CASSLVGTLPSYEQYF

J: TRBJ2-1
D: .
V: TRBV27
CDR3: CASSLQPGPYNEQFF

J: TRBJ1-2
D: .
V: TRBV28
CDR3: CVSQANYGYTF

J: TRBJ2-6
D: .
V: TRBV7-9
CDR3: CASTGDTRANVLTF

J: TRBJ1-2
D: .
V: TRBV6-1
CDR3: CASSEWVGGLGYTF

J: TRBJ2-1
D: .
V: TRBV4-2
CDR3: CASSQEASASYNEQFF

J: TRBJ1-1
D: .
V: TRBV9
CDR3: CASSLMTGTGEAFF

J: TRBJ2-7
D: TRBD1
V: TRBV23-1
CDR3: CASSHAKPGQEISYEQYF

J: TRBJ2-5
D: .
V: TRBV9
CDR3: CASSVGGTGTQYF

J: TRBJ2-2
D: .
V: TRBV6-6
CDR3: CASSYWGITGELFF

J: TRBJ2-5
D: .
V: TRBV21-1
CDR3: CASSLSSASGRAGETQYF